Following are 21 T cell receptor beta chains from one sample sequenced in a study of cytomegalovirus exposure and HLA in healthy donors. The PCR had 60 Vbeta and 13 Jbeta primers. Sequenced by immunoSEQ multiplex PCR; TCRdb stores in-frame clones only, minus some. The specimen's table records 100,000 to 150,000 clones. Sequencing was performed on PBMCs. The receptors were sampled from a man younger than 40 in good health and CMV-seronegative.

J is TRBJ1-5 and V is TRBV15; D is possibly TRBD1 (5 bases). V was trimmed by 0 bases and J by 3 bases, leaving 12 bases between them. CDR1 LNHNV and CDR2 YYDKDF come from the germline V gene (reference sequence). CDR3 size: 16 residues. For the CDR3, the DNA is TGTGCCACCAGCAGAGACAGGGAGGCATTCAATCAGCCCCAGCATTTT. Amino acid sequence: CATSRDREAFNQPQHF.

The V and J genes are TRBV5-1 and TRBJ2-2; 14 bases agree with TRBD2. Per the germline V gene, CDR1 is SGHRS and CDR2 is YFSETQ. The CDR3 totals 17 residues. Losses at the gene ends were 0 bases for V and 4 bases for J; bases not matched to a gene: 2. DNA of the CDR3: TGCGCCAGCAGCTTGGGACTAGCGGGAGGGATCACCGGGGAGCTGTTTTTT. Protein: CASSLGLAGGITGELFF. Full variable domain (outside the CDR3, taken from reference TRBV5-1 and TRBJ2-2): KAGVTQTPRYLIKTRGQQVTLSCSPISGHRSVSWYQQTPGQGLQFLFEYFSETQRNKGNFPGRFSGRQFSNSRSEMNVSTLELGDSALYLCASSLGLAGGITGELFFGEGSRLTVL.

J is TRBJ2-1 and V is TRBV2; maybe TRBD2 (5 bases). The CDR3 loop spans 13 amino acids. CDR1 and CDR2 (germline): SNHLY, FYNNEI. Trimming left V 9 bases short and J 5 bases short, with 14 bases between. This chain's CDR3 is CASVASRNNEQFF. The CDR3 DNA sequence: TGTGCCAGTGTAGCGTCCCGGAACAATGAGCAGTTCTTC.

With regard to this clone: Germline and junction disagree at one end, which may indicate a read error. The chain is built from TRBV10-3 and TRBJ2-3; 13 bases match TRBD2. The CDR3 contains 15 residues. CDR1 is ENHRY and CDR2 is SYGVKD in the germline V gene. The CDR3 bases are TGTGCCAGCAGTGAACTAGCGGGAGGGCCAGATACGCAGTATTTT. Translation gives CASSELAGGPDTQYF.

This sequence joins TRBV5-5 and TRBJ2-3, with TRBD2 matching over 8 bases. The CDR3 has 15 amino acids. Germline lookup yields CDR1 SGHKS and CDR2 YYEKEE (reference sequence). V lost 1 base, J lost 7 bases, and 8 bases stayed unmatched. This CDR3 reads CASSLLLAGLYTQYF. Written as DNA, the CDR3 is TGTGCCAGCAGCTTGTTGTTAGCGGGACTTTATACGCAGTATTTT.

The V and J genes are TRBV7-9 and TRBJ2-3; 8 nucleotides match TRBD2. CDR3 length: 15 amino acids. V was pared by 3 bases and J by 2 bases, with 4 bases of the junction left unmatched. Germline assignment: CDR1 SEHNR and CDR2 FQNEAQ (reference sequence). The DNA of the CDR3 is TGTGCCAGCAGCTTCCCAGCGGGAGCCACAGATACGCAGTATTTT. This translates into CASSFPAGATDTQYF.

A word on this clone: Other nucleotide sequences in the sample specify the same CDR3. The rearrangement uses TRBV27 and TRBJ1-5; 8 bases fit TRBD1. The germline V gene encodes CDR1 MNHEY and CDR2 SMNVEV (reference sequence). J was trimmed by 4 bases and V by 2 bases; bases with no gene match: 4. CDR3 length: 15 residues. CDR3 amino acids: CASSLGQGFNQPQHF. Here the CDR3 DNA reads TGTGCCAGCAGTTTAGGACAGGGCTTTAATCAGCCCCAGCATTTT.

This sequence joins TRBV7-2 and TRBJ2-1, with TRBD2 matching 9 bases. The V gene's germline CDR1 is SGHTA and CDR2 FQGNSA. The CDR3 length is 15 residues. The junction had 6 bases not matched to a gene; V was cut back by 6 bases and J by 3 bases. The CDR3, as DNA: TGTGCCAGCAGTACCCTAGCGGGGATCTACAATGAGCAGTTCTTC. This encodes CASSTLAGIYNEQFF.

The DNA for the CDR3 is TGCGCCAGCAGCGACGGGACTGCTCAAGAGACCCAGTACTTC. It encodes CASSDGTAQETQYF. The V gene is TRBV5-1, the J gene TRBJ2-5; D is possibly TRBD2 (6 bases). The CDR3 contains 14 residues. CDR1 SGHRS and CDR2 YFSETQ come from the germline V gene. V was pared by 4 bases and J by 2 bases, with 12 bases between.

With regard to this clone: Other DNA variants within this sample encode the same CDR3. CDR3 in amino acids: CATSTRTGSYGYTF. The DNA of the CDR3 is TGTGCCACCAGCACTAGGACAGGGAGTTATGGCTACACCTTC. V usage is TRBV15 and J usage is TRBJ1-2, with 8 positions matching TRBD1. After removal of 4 bases from V and 5 bases from J, the junction contained 6 bases not matched to a gene. The CDR3 length is 14 residues. The germline gives CDR1 LNHNV, CDR2 YYDKDF (reference sequence). Variable domain in full (rest from reference TRBV15 and TRBJ1-2): DAMVIQNPRYQVTQFGKPVTLSCSQTLNHNVMYWYQQKSSQAPKLLFHYYDKDFNNEADTPDNFQSRRPNTSFCFLDIRSPGLGDTAMYLCATSTRTGSYGYTFGSGTRLTVV.

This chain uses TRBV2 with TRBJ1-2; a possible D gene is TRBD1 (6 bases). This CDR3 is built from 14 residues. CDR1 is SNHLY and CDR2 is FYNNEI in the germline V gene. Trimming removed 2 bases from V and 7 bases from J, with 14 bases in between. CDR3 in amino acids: CASSELRGALGYTF. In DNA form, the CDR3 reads TGTGCCAGCAGTGAATTGCGGGGGGCGCTTGGCTACACCTTC.

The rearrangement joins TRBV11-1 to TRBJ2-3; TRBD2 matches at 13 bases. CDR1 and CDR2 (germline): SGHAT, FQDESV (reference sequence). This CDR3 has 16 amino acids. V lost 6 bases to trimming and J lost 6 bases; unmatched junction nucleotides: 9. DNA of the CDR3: TGTGCCAGCAGTTTACTAGCGGGAGGGCCTCGGGATACGCAGTATTTT. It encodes CASSLLAGGPRDTQYF.

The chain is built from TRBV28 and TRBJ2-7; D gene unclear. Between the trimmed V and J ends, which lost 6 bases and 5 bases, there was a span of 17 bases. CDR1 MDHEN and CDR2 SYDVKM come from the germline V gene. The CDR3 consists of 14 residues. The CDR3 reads CASRPLGSSDEQYF. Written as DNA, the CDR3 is TGTGCCAGCAGACCCCTTGGTAGCTCGGACGAGCAGTACTTC.

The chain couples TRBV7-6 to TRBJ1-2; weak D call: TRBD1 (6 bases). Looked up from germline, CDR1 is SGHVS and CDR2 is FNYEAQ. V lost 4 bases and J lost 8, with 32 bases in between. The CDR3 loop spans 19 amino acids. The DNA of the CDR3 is TGTGCCAGCAGCTATTTTCCGTACAGGGCTCTCTTTTCGACCTTCGGCTACACCTTC. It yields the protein CASSYFPYRALFSTFGYTF.

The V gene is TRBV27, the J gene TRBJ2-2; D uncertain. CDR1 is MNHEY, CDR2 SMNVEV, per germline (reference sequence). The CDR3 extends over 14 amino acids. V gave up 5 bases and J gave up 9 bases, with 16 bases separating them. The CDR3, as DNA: TGTGCCAGCAGTGCAGACTCACGGCCCTGGGAGCTGTTTTTT. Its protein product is CASSADSRPWELFF.

CDR3 in DNA: TGTGCCTGGAGTTTAGCGGGAGGTTTGGAGCAGTTCTTC. It yields the protein CAWSLAGGLEQFF. The V gene is TRBV30, the J gene TRBJ2-1, with 10 bases matching TRBD2. This CDR3 spans 13 amino acids. Germline CDR1 and CDR2: GTSNPN and SVGIG (reference sequence). The V gene end was trimmed by 2 bases and the J gene end by 10 bases; junction bases not matched to a gene: 5. The variable domain in full, completed from reference TRBV30 and TRBJ2-1, reads SQTIHQWPATLVQPVGSPLSLECTVEGTSNPNLYWYRQAAGRGLQLLFYSVGIGQISSEVPQNLSASRPQDRQFILSSKKLLLSDSGFYLCAWSLAGGLEQFFGPGTRLTVL.

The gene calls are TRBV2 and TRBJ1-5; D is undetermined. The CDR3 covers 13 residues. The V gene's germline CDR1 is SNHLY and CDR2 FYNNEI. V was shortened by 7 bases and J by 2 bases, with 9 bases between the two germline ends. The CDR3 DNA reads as TGTGCCAGCACCTACGGGGGCAATCAGCCCCAGCATTTT. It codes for CASTYGGNQPQHF. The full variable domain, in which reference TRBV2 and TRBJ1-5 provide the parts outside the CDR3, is EPEVTQTPSHQVTQMGQEVILRCVPISNHLYFYWYRQILGQKVEFLVSFYNNEISEKSEIFDDQFSVERPDGSNFTLKIRSTKLEDSAMYFCASTYGGNQPQHFGDGTRLSIL.

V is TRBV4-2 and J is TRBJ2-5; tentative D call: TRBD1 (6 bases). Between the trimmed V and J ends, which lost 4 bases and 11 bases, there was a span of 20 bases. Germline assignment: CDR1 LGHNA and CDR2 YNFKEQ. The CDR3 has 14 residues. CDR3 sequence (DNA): TGTGCCAGCAGCCGTACGCAGGGGCTGGGGGAGCAGTACTTC. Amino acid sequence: CASSRTQGLGEQYF.

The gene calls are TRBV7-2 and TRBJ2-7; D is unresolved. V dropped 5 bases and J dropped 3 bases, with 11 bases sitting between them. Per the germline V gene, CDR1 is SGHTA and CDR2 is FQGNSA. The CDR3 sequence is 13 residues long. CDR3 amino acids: CASSPYPLYEQYF. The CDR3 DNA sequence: TGTGCCAGCAGCCCCTACCCCCTCTACGAGCAGTACTTC. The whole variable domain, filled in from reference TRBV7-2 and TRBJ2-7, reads GAGVSQSPSNKVTEKGKDVELRCDPISGHTALYWYRQSLGQGLEFLIYFQGNSAPDKSGLPSDRFSAERTGGSVSTLTIQRTQQEDSAVYLCASSPYPLYEQYFGPGTRLTVT.

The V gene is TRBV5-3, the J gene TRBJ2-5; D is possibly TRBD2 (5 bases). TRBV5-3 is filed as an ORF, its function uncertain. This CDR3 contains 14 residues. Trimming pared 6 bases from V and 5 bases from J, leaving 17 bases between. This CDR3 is CARTPVASMETQYF. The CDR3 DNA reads TGTGCCAGAACCCCAGTGGCTAGCATGGAGACCCAGTACTTC.

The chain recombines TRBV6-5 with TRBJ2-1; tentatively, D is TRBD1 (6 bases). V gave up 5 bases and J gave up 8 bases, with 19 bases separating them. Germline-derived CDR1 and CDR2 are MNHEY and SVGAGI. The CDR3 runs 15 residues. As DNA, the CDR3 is TGTGCCAGCAGTGGCGCCGGGACAAATTGGGATGAGCAGTTCTTC. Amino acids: CASSGAGTNWDEQFF.